These 15 T cell receptor beta chains originate from one sample sequenced in a study of T cell repertoires in cytomegalovirus infection. TCRdb reprocessed the reads via MiXCR and lists one record per CDR3 protein. This repertoire shows a few hundred thousand distinct CDR3 sequences, 25% to 30% found once; its top ten account for 20%. Their cognate antigens are unknown. Sample: cultured PBMCs, taken from culture after CMV antigen stimulation. The origin of the receptors is a human donor in good health (CMV status not recorded). Some clones in this sample may be carry-over from other donors' samples.

The sample holds a few counts of this clonotype. The V and J genes are TRBV6-1 and TRBJ2-2; TRBD1 matches at 11 bases. Trimming removed 8 bases from V and 5 bases from J; junction bases left unmatched: 7. The CDR3 consists of 15 residues. Germline V gene data show CDR1 as MNHNS and CDR2 as SASEGT. The CDR3 DNA is TGTGCCAGCTCCTTGGACAGGGGGCGGACCGGGGAGCTGTTTTTT. It specifies CASSLDRGRTGELFF.

At least ten counts were recorded for this clonotype. The chain has TRBV19 and TRBJ2-5, with 12 bases matching TRBD2. Germline CDR1 and CDR2: LNHDA and SQIVND (reference sequence). V shed 3 bases, J shed 5 bases, and the junction held 7 bases outside the gene matches. The CDR3 covers 16 residues. CDR3: CASSMASGGAGETQYF. The CDR3 DNA reads TGTGCCAGTAGTATGGCTAGCGGGGGGGCAGGCGAGACCCAGTACTTC.

There are a few counts of this clonotype. The chain joins TRBV7-6 to TRBJ1-1; D gene ambiguous. CDR1 is SGHVS and CDR2 is FNYEAQ in the germline V gene. Trimming took off 1 base at V and 3 bases at J, with 6 bases between the two ends. This CDR3 contains 13 residues. CDR3 DNA sequence: TGTGCCAGCAGCTTAGGTGAGGACACTGAAGCTTTCTTT. Translated: CASSLGEDTEAFF.

This clonotype showed up just a few times. The chain uses TRBV15 and TRBJ2-2, with D hard to call. V lost 3 bases to trimming and J lost 6 bases, with 8 bases between them. CDR1 and CDR2 (germline): LNHNV, YYDKDF (reference sequence). This CDR3 is built from 13 residues. In DNA, the CDR3 is TGTGCCACCAGCAGTTACGCGGCCGGGGAGCTGTTTTTT. It is translated as CATSSYAAGELFF.

This rearrangement joins TRBV12-5 to TRBJ1-5; 8 nucleotides match TRBD1. The CDR3 is 19 residues long. V lost 4 bases, J lost 0 bases, and 14 bases stayed unmatched. The germline V gene encodes CDR1 LGHNT and CDR2 FRNRAP. In DNA, the CDR3 is TGTGCTAGTGGTTCGCCGCAGGGGGCTGGACTGACTAGCAATCAGCCCCAGCATTTT. Protein product: CASGSPQGAGLTSNQPQHF.

This clonotype was detected many times. The CDR3 region is CASSRRAFGDTQYF. The CDR3 bases are TGTGCCAGTAGTAGGAGGGCATTCGGGGATACGCAGTATTTT. The V gene is TRBV19, the J gene TRBJ2-3, with a possible D match to TRBD2 (6 bases). The CDR3 totals 14 residues. Germline V gene data show CDR1 as LNHDA and CDR2 as SQIVND (reference sequence). V gave up 4 bases and J gave up 6 bases, with 14 bases separating them. The full variable domain, rest sourced from reference TRBV19 and TRBJ2-3, is DGGITQSPKYLFRKEGQNVTLSCEQNLNHDAMYWYRQDPGQGLRLIYYSQIVNDFQKGDIAEGYSVSREKKESFPLTVTSAQKNPTAFYLCASSRRAFGDTQYFGPGTRLTVL.

The table lists this clonotype with a few counts. The chain recombines TRBV24-1 with TRBJ2-2; D call uncertain. This CDR3 is built from 13 residues. Trimming cost V 5 bases and J 8 bases, with 11 bases left between them. CDR1 and CDR2 from the germline V gene are KGHDR and SFDVKD. The CDR3 sequence is CATSGTPKGELFF. CDR3 DNA: TGTGCCACCAGTGGCACCCCCAAAGGGGAGCTGTTTTTT.

This clonotype showed up just a few times. The chain couples TRBV19 to TRBJ1-1; D may be TRBD1 (5 bases). CDR1 LNHDA and CDR2 SQIVND come from the germline V gene (reference sequence). The CDR3 length is 13 residues. Between the trimmed V and J ends, which lost 7 bases and 1 base, there was a span of 10 bases. The CDR3 nucleotides are TGTGCCAGTACTCCGGGACGGAACACTGAAGCTTTCTTT. Translated, it gives CASTPGRNTEAFF.

This clonotype has just a few counts. V gene TRBV12-3 or TRBV12-4 combines with J gene TRBJ2-1; the D gene is possibly TRBD1 (6 bases). The CDR3 has 15 amino acids. V was clipped by 5 bases and J by 6 bases, with 17 bases between them. CDR3 region: CASSPTPQGPNEQFF. The CDR3 DNA is TGTGCCAGCAGTCCGACACCACAGGGTCCCAATGAGCAGTTCTTC.

The chain combines TRBV11-1 with TRBJ2-2; D may be TRBD1 (7 bases). Trimming pared 3 bases from V and 3 bases from J, leaving 11 bases between. This CDR3 has 15 residues. Germline V gene sequence: CDR1 SGHAT, CDR2 FQDESV (reference sequence). DNA of the CDR3: TGTGCCAGCAGCTTTACAGGGGAGGACACCGGGGAGCTGTTTTTT. Encoded protein: CASSFTGEDTGELFF.

The V call is TRBV5-1, the J call TRBJ2-5; 13 positions agree with TRBD2. Germline V lookup: CDR1 SGHRS, CDR2 YFSETQ. The CDR3 has 16 residues. The ends lost 6 bases at V and 5 bases at J; junction bases unmatched: 10. The CDR3 region has the DNA TGCGCCAGCACCTCCACTAGCGGGGGGGCCTGGGAGACCCAGTACTTC. It codes for CASTSTSGGAWETQYF.

This clonotype was picked up many times. V usage is TRBV6-1 and J usage is TRBJ2-1, with a weak D call TRBD1 (6 bases). The germline V and J ends were trimmed by 6 bases and 0 bases, with 12 bases remaining between them. The CDR3 extends over 15 amino acids. Germline CDR1 reads MNHNS; CDR2 reads SASEGT. CDR3 amino acids: CASRPGQSSYNEQFF. The CDR3 DNA reads as TGTGCCAGCAGACCAGGACAGAGCTCCTACAATGAGCAGTTCTTC.

This clonotype was detected a few times. The chain links TRBV6-1 to TRBJ2-3, with TRBD2 matching 10 bases. With V trimmed by 6 bases and J by 2 bases, 11 bases remained unmatched. This CDR3 has 17 amino acids. CDR1 and CDR2 from the germline V gene are MNHNS and SASEGT. The CDR3 loop is CASSPRGSGGPTDTQYF. The CDR3 DNA is TGTGCCAGCAGCCCCCGGGGTAGCGGGGGGCCCACAGATACGCAGTATTTT.

The V call is TRBV28, the J call TRBJ1-1; 9 bases align to TRBD1. The CDR3 length is 16 residues. J gave up 10 bases and V 5 bases, and 17 bases lay outside the gene matches. CDR1 is MDHEN and CDR2 is SYDVKM in the germline V gene. The CDR3 DNA sequence: TGTGCCAGCAGTCAAGCAAAATTTGGACAGGGGAAGCTAGCTTTCTTT. Translation: CASSQAKFGQGKLAFF.

This clonotype has a handful of counts. The chain links TRBV20-1 to TRBJ2-3; D ambiguous. The V gene's germline CDR1 is DFQATT and CDR2 SNEGSKA (reference sequence). Trimming cost V 1 base and J 2 bases, with 16 bases left between them. The CDR3 is 16 amino acids. The CDR3 protein is CSARVFRQLFTDTQYF. The CDR3 bases are TGCAGTGCTAGAGTCTTTAGGCAGTTATTCACAGATACGCAGTATTTT.